The 7 T cell receptor beta chains in this list originate from one sample, sequenced in a study of OX40 agonist ivuxolimab in advanced cancers. Produced via immunoSEQ multiplex PCR; TCRdb's table is partial and in-frame only. The sample comprises about 20,000 clones, 80% to 90% of which are singletons, and about an eighth rests with the top ten. This material consisted of CD4+ or CD8+ T cells sorted from blood, taken in a trial of the OX40 agonist ivuxolimab. These TCRs come from an adult with an advanced solid tumor such as melanoma, head and neck, liver or kidney cancer.

V gene TRBV12-5 combines with J gene TRBJ2-7; D is uncertain. Trimming removed 1 base from V and 5 bases from J, with 6 bases in between. The CDR3 extends over 12 amino acids. From germline, CDR1 is LGHNT and CDR2 FRNRAP. As DNA, the CDR3 is TGTGCTAGTGGTTTGGAAGGTAACGAGCAGTACTTC. It codes for CASGLEGNEQYF.

V usage is TRBV27 and J usage is TRBJ2-6; the D is unclear. The germline V gene has CDR1 MNHEY and CDR2 SMNVEV (reference sequence). This CDR3 comprises 14 residues. The V end lost 5 bases, the J end lost 3 bases, and 8 bases lay between the germline ends. CDR3 sequence: CASSPSLGANVLTF. The CDR3 nucleotides read TGTGCCAGCAGTCCATCTCTTGGGGCCAACGTCCTGACTTTC.

This rearrangement joins TRBV9 to TRBJ2-2; 7 bases agree with TRBD1. Germline CDR1 SGDLS, CDR2 YYNGEE. V lost 0 bases and J lost 5; bases outside the gene matches: 4. This CDR3 is built from 15 residues. CDR3 amino acids: CASSVGTGQTGELFF. CDR3 sequence (DNA): TGTGCCAGCAGCGTAGGAACGGGACAGACCGGGGAGCTGTTTTTT.

CDR3 DNA sequence: TGTGCCAGCAGCTTGTCCGGGCCCAGGGGCGAGCAGTACTTC. Amino acids: CASSLSGPRGEQYF. V usage is TRBV7-3 and J usage is TRBJ2-7; D is possibly TRBD1 (6 bases). CDR3 size: 14 residues. V was clipped by 3 bases and J by 6 bases, with 15 bases between them. Looked up from germline, CDR1 is SGHTA and CDR2 is FQGTGA.

The J gene is TRBJ2-1, the V gene TRBV6-6; no reliable D call. CDR1 is MNHNY and CDR2 is SVGAGI in the germline V gene (reference sequence). V dropped 6 bases and J dropped 9 bases, with 9 bases sitting between them. The CDR3 runs to 11 residues. CDR3 loop: CASSPKIEQFF. CDR3 in DNA: TGTGCCAGCAGCCCGAAAATTGAGCAGTTCTTC.

The chain links TRBV7-8 to TRBJ1-3; possible D gene TRBD1, 5 bases. This CDR3 is 20 amino acids long. Deletions cut 5 bases from V and 0 bases from J, with 26 bases between. Germline V lookup: CDR1 SGHVS, CDR2 FQNEAQ. The DNA for the CDR3 is TGTGCCAGCAGCCCAGAGAGGAGTAGTGGGGCCTCAAGCTCTGGAAACACCATATATTTT. It codes for CASSPERSSGASSSGNTIYF.

In nucleotides, the CDR3 is TGTGCCAGCAGCCCACCCGGGGTCCCCTACGAGCAGTACTTC. This encodes CASSPPGVPYEQYF. The chain uses TRBV7-9 and TRBJ2-7; D perhaps matches TRBD2 (5 bases). V lost 5 bases to trimming and J lost 2 bases, with 13 bases between them. The germline V gene encodes CDR1 SEHNR and CDR2 FQNEAQ (reference sequence). The CDR3 spans 14 residues.